A selection of T cell receptor beta chains follows, all from one sample in a study of T cells after posttransplantation cyclophosphamide. Profiling relied on immunoSEQ multiplex PCR, and the TCRdb table lists in-frame clones only, not all of them. The sample shows some 14,000 clones, over 60% of them seen only once. The sequencing sample was made of memory CD4+ T cells sorted from PBMCs. These receptor sequences come from a man in his forties or fifties. The CDR3 runs from the conserved cysteine through the conserved F or W. Each record gives: J gene, V gene, CDR3 protein.

>NA|TRBV12-5
CASGRGTGEYEQYF
>TRBJ1-5|TRBV5-1
CASRDSPNQPQHF
>TRBJ1-4|TRBV15
CATSRDAGGKLFF
>TRBJ1-5|TRBV6-1
CASILGVVSNQPQHF
>TRBJ1-2|TRBV7-3
CASSLTPRDGYTF
>TRBJ1-3|TRBV7-9
CASSPGGAGSGGNTIYF
>TRBJ2-4|TRBV5-5
CASSATGLVNIQYF
>TRBJ2-2|TRBV5-4
CASSSWRGLGLFF
>TRBJ2-5|TRBV7-9
CASGTSSETQYF
>TRBJ1-2|TRBV4-3
CASSQEASTGWSNPIYGYTF
>TRBJ1-4|TRBV14
CASSQDRSLGELFF
>TRBJ2-1|TRBV21-1
CASRRQKLDEQFF
>TRBJ2-7|TRBV4-1
CASSRAGLVPNYEQYF
>TRBJ2-7|TRBV7-9
CASSPPTLAGEQYF
>TRBJ2-1|TRBV2
CANSPITSGGQQFF
>TRBJ2-7|TRBV5-6
CASFRDRAYEQYF
>NA|TRBV7-3
CASSLQAGAVDEQFF
>TRBJ1-2|TRBV7-2
CASITKPGTASAGGYTF
>TRBJ2-2|TRBV7-6
CASSLSLARTVTGELFF
>TRBJ2-3|TRBV21-1
CASSKRRGAEVDTDTQYF
>TRBJ2-1|TRBV28
CASSLGGAYNEQFF
>TRBJ1-5|TRBV28
CASGLRDYRAKQPQHF
>TRBJ1-2|TRBV30
CAWSSIWTGNYGYTF
>TRBJ2-7|TRBV11-3
CASSLLGEGEQYF
>TRBJ1-1|TRBV4-3
CASSQFGEAFF
>TRBJ1-6|TRBV30
CASRENSPLHF
>TRBJ1-1|TRBV9
CASSGPFGDTEAFF
>TRBJ2-5|TRBV5-1
CASSLAPAGGQGETQYF
>TRBJ2-7|TRBV6-1
CASSVGYEQYF
>TRBJ1-5|TRBV2
CASRGQDWGNQPQHF
>TRBJ2-6|TRBV18
CASSSGQTLSGANVLTF
>TRBJ1-2|TRBV7-9
CASSLYGSGDYGYTF
>TRBJ2-3|TRBV5-1
CASSAGTYTDTQYF
>TRBJ1-6|TRBV6-6
CASSSAGDSPLHF
>TRBJ1-3|TRBV6-1
CASSTRTAAGNTIYF
>TRBJ1-1|TRBV27
CASSLVGLNTEAFF
>TRBJ1-1|TRBV5-5
CASRNRNSGSTEAFF
>TRBJ2-2|TRBV30
CAWSGDSTTNTGELFF
>TRBJ1-2|TRBV7-2
CASSFRGGGYTF
>TRBJ2-1|TRBV10-3
CAIRGTGSYNEQFF
>TRBJ2-3|TRBV5-1
CASSIREDTQYF
>TRBJ1-1|TRBV5-1
CASSLGGQGNTEAFF
>TRBJ2-7|TRBV28
CASSLRGYSYEQYF